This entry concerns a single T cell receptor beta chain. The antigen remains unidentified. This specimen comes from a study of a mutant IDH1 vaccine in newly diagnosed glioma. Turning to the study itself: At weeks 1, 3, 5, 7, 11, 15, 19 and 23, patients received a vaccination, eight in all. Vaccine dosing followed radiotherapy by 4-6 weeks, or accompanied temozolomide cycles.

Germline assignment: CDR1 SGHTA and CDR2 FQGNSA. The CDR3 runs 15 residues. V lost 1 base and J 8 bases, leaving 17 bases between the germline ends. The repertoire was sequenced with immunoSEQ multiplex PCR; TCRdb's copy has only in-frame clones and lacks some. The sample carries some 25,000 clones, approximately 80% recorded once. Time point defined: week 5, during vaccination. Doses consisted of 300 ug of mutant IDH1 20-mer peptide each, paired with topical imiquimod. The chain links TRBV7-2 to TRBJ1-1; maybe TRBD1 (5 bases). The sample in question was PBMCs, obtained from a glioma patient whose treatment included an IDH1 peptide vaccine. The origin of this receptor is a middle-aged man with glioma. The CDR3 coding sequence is TGTGCCAGCAGCTTAGGATTAGGGGACCGAACCGAAGCTTTCTTT. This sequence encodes CASSLGLGDRTEAFF.